This T cell receptor beta chain originates from a study of cytomegalovirus exposure and HLA in healthy donors. At the level of the study: Membership in the Caucasian-associated ancestry cluster was found for about 80% of around 380 genotyped donors.

Germline CDR1 and CDR2: SEHNR and FQNEAQ (reference sequence). V dropped 1 base and J dropped 8; count of bases not matched to a gene: 6. The CDR3 consists of 14 residues. To note about this clone: Its antigen remains unidentified.

PCR was performed using 60 Vbeta and 13 Jbeta primers. The method was immunoSEQ multiplex PCR; TCRdb's version includes in-frame clones alone and lacks a portion of them. Among more than 70,000 clones listed, 55% to 80% were seen once. Study outcomes and limitations: Later on, an analysis showed TCR association rates differing by HLA locus, with DRB1 the most and HLA-C the fewest.

Donors had nominal health at sampling but likely had unrecorded immune exposures. The TCR sequence derives from a man aged 40-49 years in good health and CMV-seropositive. Input material: PBMCs. The chain carries TRBV7-9 and TRBJ1-2, with TRBD1 matching 8 bases. CDR3 in DNA: TGTGCCAGCAGCTTAGGGCAGGGGGCTCGCGGCTACACCTTC. Translation: CASSLGQGARGYTF.